This TCR beta chain was recorded in a study of T-cell reconstitution after alpha-beta-depleted transplantation in children. Many counts were recorded for this clonotype. The TCRbeta library incorporated unique molecular identifiers. TCRdb passed the PCR reads through MiXCR, listing each CDR3 protein once. The sample has 100,000 or so distinct CDR3 sequences, about 12% seen once. Germline CDR1 SGHRS, CDR2 YFSETQ. The CDR3 spans 15 residues. The ends lost 1 base at V and 2 bases at J; junction bases unmatched: 1. The sequence was collected from a human donor who donated a stem cell graft to a child with inherited bone marrow failure. The sequencing here drew on PBMCs from the stem cell graft donor, taken from the stem cell graft. V gene TRBV5-1 combines with J gene TRBJ2-1; 9 bases agree with TRBD2. The CDR3 nucleotides read TGCGCCAGCAGCTTGTCTAGCGGGACCTACAATGAGCAGTTCTTC. It yields the protein CASSLSSGTYNEQFF.